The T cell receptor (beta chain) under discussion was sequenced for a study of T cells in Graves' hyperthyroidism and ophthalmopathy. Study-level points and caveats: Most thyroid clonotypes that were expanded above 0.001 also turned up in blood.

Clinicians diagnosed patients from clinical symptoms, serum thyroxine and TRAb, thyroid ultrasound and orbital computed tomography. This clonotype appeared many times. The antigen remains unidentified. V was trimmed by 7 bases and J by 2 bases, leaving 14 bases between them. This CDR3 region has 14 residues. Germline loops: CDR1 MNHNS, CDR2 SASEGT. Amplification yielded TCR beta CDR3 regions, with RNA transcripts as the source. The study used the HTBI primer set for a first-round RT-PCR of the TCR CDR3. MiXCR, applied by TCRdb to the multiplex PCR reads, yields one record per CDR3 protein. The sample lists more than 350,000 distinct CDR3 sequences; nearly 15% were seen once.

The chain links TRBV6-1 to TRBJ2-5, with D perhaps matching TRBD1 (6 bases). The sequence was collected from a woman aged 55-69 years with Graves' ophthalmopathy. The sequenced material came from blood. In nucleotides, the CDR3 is TGTGCCAGCACTAGACACAGGGCACAAGAGACCCAGTACTTC. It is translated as CASTRHRAQETQYF.